What follows are 24 T cell receptor beta chains derived from one specimen sequenced in a study of beta chain features in type 1 diabetes. cDNA synthesis used the whole RNA isolate, giving expressed TCRB sequences. Sequencing was performed with immunoSEQ multiplex PCR; in TCRdb, only in-frame clones are kept and a portion is missing. The sample has 360,000 or so clones; around a fifth are singletons. The sequencing input was naive CD4+ T cells from blood. The receptor source for this set is a woman between 18 and 29 years old in good health.

This chain joins TRBV7-9 and TRBJ2-7; the match to TRBD2 covers 13 bases. There are 15 residues in the CDR3. Losses at the gene ends were 4 bases for V and 6 bases for J; bases not matched to a gene: 6. From germline, CDR1 is SEHNR and CDR2 FQNEAQ (reference sequence). The chain's CDR3 is CASSSGLAGVSEQYF. CDR3 DNA: TGTGCCAGCAGCTCCGGACTAGCGGGGGTCAGCGAGCAGTACTTC.

The chain has TRBV29-1 and TRBJ2-1, with 10 positions matching TRBD2. V was pared by 4 bases and J by 2 bases, with 5 bases of the junction left unmatched. Germline V gene data show CDR1 as SQVTM and CDR2 as ANQGSEA. The CDR3 spans 15 residues. The CDR3 sequence: CSVARTSGAYNEQFF. Here the CDR3 DNA reads TGCAGCGTTGCCCGGACTAGCGGAGCCTACAATGAGCAGTTCTTC.

The rearrangement uses TRBV5-4 and TRBJ2-7, with 7 bases aligning to TRBD2. CDR1 is SGHNT and CDR2 is YYREEE in the germline V gene (reference sequence). V lost 2 bases, J lost 4 bases, and 6 bases stayed unmatched. The length of the CDR3 is 14 residues. CDR3 amino acids: CASSLSAGAYEQYF. CDR3 bases: TGTGCCAGCAGCTTAAGTGCGGGAGCGTACGAGCAGTACTTC. Combining the CDR3 with reference TRBV5-4 and TRBJ2-7 gives the whole variable domain ETGVTQSPTHLIKTRGQQVTLRCSSQSGHNTVSWYQQALGQGPQFIFQYYREEENGRGNFPPRFSGLQFPNYSSELNVNALELDDSALYLCASSLSAGAYEQYFGPGTRLTVT.

The rearrangement uses TRBV11-2 and TRBJ2-1, with a tentative D call TRBD1 (6 bases). The CDR3 extends over 15 amino acids. V lost 2 bases, J lost 1 base, and 9 bases lay in between. Germline values: CDR1 SGHAT, CDR2 FQNNGV. The CDR3 region is CASSLIRGSYNEQFF. CDR3 in DNA: TGTGCCAGCAGCTTAATCAGGGGATCCTACAATGAGCAGTTCTTC.

This chain uses TRBV7-2 with TRBJ1-1; 8 nucleotides match TRBD1. The ends lost 5 bases at V and 9 bases at J; junction bases unmatched: 11. There are 14 residues in the CDR3. Germline V gene lookup returns CDR1 SGHTA and CDR2 FQGNSA. As DNA, the CDR3 is TGTGCCAGCAGCATGGAGGCCGGGACAGGACAAGCTTTCTTT. Translating gives CASSMEAGTGQAFF.

The chain is built from TRBV5-4 and TRBJ2-7, with 9 bases that match TRBD1. V lost 5 bases to trimming and J lost 7 bases; unmatched junction nucleotides: 10. There are 14 residues in the CDR3. CDR1 and CDR2 from the germline V gene are SGHNT and YYREEE (reference sequence). The CDR3 here is CASRITGGQGEQYF. DNA of the CDR3: TGTGCCAGCAGAATAACAGGGGGCCAAGGGGAGCAGTACTTC.

As regards this clone: The same CDR3 is also encoded by other DNA sequences in this sample. The chain combines TRBV5-1 with TRBJ2-3, with 14 bases aligning to TRBD2. The CDR3 runs 16 residues. Germline V gene sequence: CDR1 SGHRS, CDR2 YFSETQ. V was clipped by 4 bases and J by 1 base; unmatched bases: 2. CDR3 sequence reads: CASSLGLAGGTDTQYF. The DNA for the CDR3 is TGCGCCAGCAGCCTGGGACTAGCGGGGGGCACAGATACGCAGTATTTT.

The V call is TRBV5-1, the J call TRBJ1-1; perhaps TRBD1 as D (5 bases). Germline V gives CDR1 SGHRS, CDR2 YFSETQ. Between the trimmed V and J ends, which lost 4 bases and 1 base, there was a span of 14 bases. The CDR3 has 15 amino acids. CDR3 region: CASSLYLGENTEAFF. CDR3 nucleotide sequence: TGCGCCAGCAGCCTCTACCTAGGGGAGAACACTGAAGCTTTCTTT.

The V and J genes are TRBV5-1 and TRBJ2-5; 7 bases line up with TRBD1. This CDR3 region has 14 residues. Germline V gene sequence: CDR1 SGHRS, CDR2 YFSETQ. V lost 4 bases and J lost 5; bases outside the gene matches: 8. CDR3: CASSNIDRVETQYF. CDR3 bases: TGCGCCAGCAGCAATATCGACAGGGTCGAGACCCAGTACTTC.

This clone was detected a few times. This sequence joins TRBV2 and TRBJ1-1, with 10 positions matching TRBD1. From germline, CDR1 is SNHLY and CDR2 FYNNEI. CDR3 size: 13 residues. The V gene end was trimmed by 7 bases and the J gene end by 4 bases; junction bases not matched to a gene: 3. The CDR3 DNA is TGTGCCAGCAAGACAGGGGGCGGCACTGAAGCTTTCTTT. As protein: CASKTGGGTEAFF.

CDR3 in DNA: TGTGCCAGCTCACCACCGAGGAGAGCGGGGAGCACAGATACGCAGTATTTT. It codes for CASSPPRRAGSTDTQYF. This chain uses TRBV18 with TRBJ2-3, with 7 nucleotides matching TRBD2. This CDR3 contains 17 residues. Germline lookup yields CDR1 KGHSH and CDR2 LQKENI. The J segment lost 0 bases and the V segment lost 0 bases, leaving 6 bases of the junction unmatched.

The V call is TRBV18, the J call TRBJ1-1; TRBD1 agrees at 7 bases. Germline CDR1 and CDR2: KGHSH and LQKENI. V lost 3 bases, J lost 4 bases, and 5 bases stayed unmatched. The CDR3 extends over 14 amino acids. CDR3 protein: CASSPQDRSTEAFF. CDR3 DNA: TGTGCCAGCTCACCCCAGGACAGGAGCACTGAAGCTTTCTTT.

This clone was seen a handful of times. V gene TRBV5-1 combines with J gene TRBJ2-1; 7 bases are shared with TRBD1. The CDR3 runs 14 residues. Per the germline V gene, CDR1 is SGHRS and CDR2 is YFSETQ. The trim removed 3 bases at V and 5 bases at J, leaving 5 bases unmatched. The CDR3 here is CASSSGQFDNEQFF. In DNA, the CDR3 is TGCGCCAGCAGCTCGGGACAGTTCGACAATGAGCAGTTCTTC.

The rearrangement uses TRBV7-9 and TRBJ2-2, with unresolved D. CDR1 and CDR2 (germline): SEHNR, FQNEAQ (reference sequence). V was cut by 2 bases and J by 9 bases, with 10 bases left in between. The CDR3 is 13 residues long. The CDR3 reads CASSLNQARELFF. DNA for the CDR3: TGTGCCAGCAGCTTAAACCAAGCCAGGGAGCTGTTTTTT. Drawing the rest from reference TRBV7-9 and TRBJ2-2, the complete variable domain is DTGVSQNPRHKITKRGQNVTFRCDPISEHNRLYWYRQTLGQGPEFLTYFQNEAQLEKSRLLSDRFSAERPKGSFSTLEIQRTEQGDSAMYLCASSLNQARELFFGEGSRLTVL.

The rearrangement joins TRBV27 to TRBJ2-7; D is unresolved. Trimming stripped 3 bases from V and 0 bases from J, with 6 bases between. CDR1 MNHEY and CDR2 SMNVEV come from the germline V gene (reference sequence). The CDR3 has 13 amino acids. The CDR3 coding sequence is TGTGCCAGCAGTTTGGCAGGCTCCTACGAGCAGTACTTC. Its translation is CASSLAGSYEQYF.

V usage is TRBV20-1 and J usage is TRBJ2-3; no clear D gene. CDR1 is DFQATT, CDR2 SNEGSKA, per germline (reference sequence). The CDR3 consists of 11 residues. With 5 bases removed from V and 2 bases from J, the gap between germline ends came to 5 bases. CDR3 sequence (DNA): TGCAGTGCTTCTTTCACAGATACGCAGTATTTT. It translates to CSASFTDTQYF.

This clone was picked up a small number of times. Other DNA sequences of this sample code for an identical CDR3. The J gene is TRBJ1-2, the V gene TRBV7-2, with TRBD1 matching 9 bases. Germline V gene sequence: CDR1 SGHTA, CDR2 FQGNSA. The CDR3 spans 13 residues. Germline trimming cut 3 bases from V and 8 bases from J; bases unmatched to any gene: 4. The CDR3 spells CASSLAGTGGYTF. CDR3 coding DNA: TGTGCCAGCAGCTTGGCCGGGACAGGGGGCTACACCTTC.

The rearrangement links TRBV19 to TRBJ1-6; tentatively, D is TRBD1 (6 bases). CDR3 size: 13 residues. Germline-derived CDR1 and CDR2 are LNHDA and SQIVND (reference sequence). V dropped 7 bases and J dropped 10 bases, with 14 bases sitting between them. The CDR3 region is CASNNRVESPLHF. The CDR3 coding sequence is TGTGCCAGTAACAACAGGGTAGAGTCACCCCTCCACTTT.

The V gene is TRBV13, the J gene TRBJ2-1; 9 positions match TRBD2. The CDR3 totals 16 residues. Germline assignment: CDR1 PRHDT and CDR2 FYEKMQ (reference sequence). V lost 5 bases, J lost 0 bases, and 5 bases stayed unmatched. The DNA for the CDR3 is TGTGCCAGCAGCCCAAATAGCGGGGGCTCCTACAATGAGCAGTTCTTC. Its translation is CASSPNSGGSYNEQFF.

This chain connects TRBV5-1 to TRBJ2-2; a possible D gene is TRBD1 (6 bases). The CDR3 contains 15 residues. Germline V gene lookup returns CDR1 SGHRS and CDR2 YFSETQ. With 0 bases removed from V and 2 bases from J, the gap between germline ends came to 8 bases. DNA for the CDR3: TGCGCCAGCAGCTTGGACAGGGCAAACACCGGGGAGCTGTTTTTT. Protein: CASSLDRANTGELFF.

The genes are TRBV7-9 and TRBJ2-7; unclear D gene. The CDR3 spans 13 residues. Germline CDR1 and CDR2: SEHNR and FQNEAQ (reference sequence). Trimming removed 2 bases at V and 1 base at J, with 6 bases between. The chain's CDR3 is CASSLFYSYEQYF. The CDR3 DNA reads as TGTGCCAGCAGCTTATTCTATTCCTACGAGCAGTACTTC.

The chain combines TRBV4-3 with TRBJ2-3, with D perhaps matching TRBD1 (5 bases). The CDR3 is 15 residues long. V lost 0 bases to trimming and J lost 5 bases, with 12 bases between them. Germline CDR1 reads LGHNA; CDR2 reads YSLEER. The CDR3 sequence is CASSQDYWGGDTQYF. CDR3 sequence (DNA): TGCGCCAGCAGCCAAGATTACTGGGGCGGAGATACGCAGTATTTT.

The genes are TRBV30 and TRBJ2-5; D might be TRBD2 (5 bases). This CDR3 is built from 11 residues. The germline gives CDR1 GTSNPN, CDR2 SVGIG (reference sequence). V was clipped by 3 bases and J by 9 bases, with 11 bases between them. This CDR3 reads CAWRKGAPQYF. CDR3 nucleotide sequence: TGTGCCTGGAGAAAGGGAGCGCCCCAGTACTTC.

The chain recombines TRBV11-2 with TRBJ1-3, with D possibly being TRBD1 (5 bases). CDR1 and CDR2 (germline): SGHAT, FQNNGV. The CDR3 consists of 14 residues. Trimming stripped 3 bases from V and 0 bases from J, with 6 bases between. The CDR3 loop is CASSFQGSGNTIYF. The CDR3 DNA reads as TGTGCCAGCAGCTTTCAGGGCTCTGGAAACACCATATATTTT.